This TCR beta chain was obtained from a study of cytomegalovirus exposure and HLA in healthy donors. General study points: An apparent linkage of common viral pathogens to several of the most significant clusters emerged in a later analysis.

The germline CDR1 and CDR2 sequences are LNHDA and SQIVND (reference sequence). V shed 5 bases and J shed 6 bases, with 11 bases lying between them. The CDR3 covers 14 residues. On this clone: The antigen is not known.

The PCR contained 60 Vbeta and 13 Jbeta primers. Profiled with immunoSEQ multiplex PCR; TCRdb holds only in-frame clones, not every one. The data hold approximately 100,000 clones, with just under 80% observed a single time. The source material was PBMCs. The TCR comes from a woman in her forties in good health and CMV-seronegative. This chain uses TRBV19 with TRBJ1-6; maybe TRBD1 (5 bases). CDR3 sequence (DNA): TGTGCCAGTAGTGGGGCAACTGGTAATTCACCCCTCCACTTT. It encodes CASSGATGNSPLHF.